This TCR beta chain is drawn from a study of early T cells in non-severe SARS-CoV-2 infection. This clonotype was observed many times. Its target is unknown. Per the germline V gene, CDR1 is SGHDN and CDR2 is FVKESK. Trimming took off 2 bases at V and 4 bases at J, with 11 bases between the two ends. CDR3 size: 14 residues. Study results and caveats: Anti-spike CD8 responses were favored in VDJdb matching, and private and CD4 specificities were missed.

The TCR library protocol attached unique molecular identifiers to the individual cDNA molecules. TCRdb independently ran MiXCR on the 5' RACE reads; one entry per CDR3 protein. Of 25,000 to 35,000 distinct CDR3 sequences detected, more than 4.5% appear once; the ten largest clones hold roughly a tenth. Sequencing was carried out using whole blood. This rearrangement joins TRBV14 to TRBJ1-1; a weak D match, TRBD1 (5 bases). The receptor comes from an adult who was a healthcare worker with PCR-confirmed SARS-CoV-2 infection or an uninfected control (not recorded which). The CDR3 nucleotides are TGTGCCAGCAGCCAATTCTCAGGGACCACTGAAGCTTTCTTT. Its protein is CASSQFSGTTEAFF. Drawing the rest from reference TRBV14 and TRBJ1-1, the complete variable domain is EAGVTQFPSHSVIEKGQTVTLRCDPISGHDNLYWYRRVMGKEIKFLLHFVKESKQDESGMPNNRFLAERTGGTYSTLKVQPAELEDSGVYFCASSQFSGTTEAFFGQGTRLTVV.